A selection of T cell receptor beta chains follows, all from one sample in a study of cytomegalovirus exposure and HLA in healthy donors. The assay was immunoSEQ multiplex PCR, and TCRdb's table has in-frame clones only and misses some. The sample lists hundreds of thousands of clones; about 79% were seen once. The sequenced sample consisted of PBMCs. Receptor source: a male donor in good health and CMV-seronegative. Each CDR3 is given with its conserved first and last residue. A D gene is named only where the DNA matches it firmly. Expanded clones are given a class, and other clones once, few, many or no size at all.

j_gene	abundance	d_gene	v_gene	CDR3nt	CDR3aa
TRBJ2-5	.	.	TRBV9	TGTGCCAGCAGCTTGCGGGGCCAAGAGACCCAGTACTTC	CASSLRGQETQYF
TRBJ2-1	.	TRBD1	TRBV15	TGTGCCACCAGCACCAGGACAGGGGGGAATGAGCAGTTCTTC	CATSTRTGGNEQFF
TRBJ2-7	.	TRBD2	TRBV10-3	TGTGCCATCAGGGGTAGCGGGAGGCCCTTAGACTCCTACGAGCAGTACTTC	CAIRGSGRPLDSYEQYF
TRBJ2-7	.	.	TRBV9	TGTGCCAGCAGCGGGACGACAGGTACCGAGCAGTACTTC	CASSGTTGTEQYF
TRBJ1-1	.	TRBD1	TRBV5-1	TGCGCCAGCAGCCCGGGACAGGGGGCGGCTTTAACTGAAGCTTTCTTT	CASSPGQGAALTEAFF
TRBJ1-1	.	.	TRBV5-6	TGTGCCAGCAGCTGGGACAAGCAAGCTGAAGCTTTCTTT	CASSWDKQAEAFF
TRBJ1-3	.	.	TRBV27	TGTGCCAGCAGTATTATACCCCCAGGGTCGTTCTCTCCTGGAAACACCATATATTTT	CASSIIPPGSFSPGNTIYF
TRBJ2-5	few	TRBD2	TRBV11-2	TGTGCCAGCAGCCCATTAGCGGGGGGGCCGGAGACCCAGTACTTC	CASSPLAGGPETQYF
TRBJ2-7	.	.	TRBV5-1	TGCGCCAGCAGCTGGGGGGACCCGGAACCCTACGAGCAGTACTTC	CASSWGDPEPYEQYF
TRBJ1-2	.	.	TRBV9	TGTGCCAGCAGCGTAGAGAGGTTGGGGCGGATCTATGGCTACACCTTC	CASSVERLGRIYGYTF
TRBJ1-4	.	.	TRBV19	TGTGCCAGTAGATCTAGCACAGGGATTGATGGCACTAATGAAAAACTGTTTTTT	CASRSSTGIDGTNEKLFF
TRBJ2-3	few	.	TRBV7-7	TGTGCTAGCAGCTTAGGGCCACTAGGTGGAGATACGCAGTATTTT	CASSLGPLGGDTQYF
TRBJ1-3	.	TRBD1	TRBV27	TGTGCCAGCAGGGACAGGGGGCGCTTTGGAAACACCATATATTTT	CASRDRGRFGNTIYF
TRBJ2-1	.	TRBD2	TRBV29-1	TGCAGCGTTCTGCCGGGGGAGGGCCCCTTTTACAATGAGCAGTTCTTC	CSVLPGEGPFYNEQFF
TRBJ1-1	.	.	TRBV6-1	TGTGCCAGCAGAATCGGGGAGGTCACTGAAGCTTTCTTT	CASRIGEVTEAFF
TRBJ2-7	.	TRBD2	TRBV5-4	TGTGCCAGCAGCCAACCTAGCGGGGGGTCCTACGAGCAGTACTTC	CASSQPSGGSYEQYF
TRBJ2-3	.	TRBD1	TRBV5-1	TGCGCCAGCAGCTTAGACAGGGGCACAGATACGCAGTATTTT	CASSLDRGTDTQYF
TRBJ2-7	.	.	TRBV18	TGTGCCAGCTCACTAGGACAGAGCCGACTCAGCTCCTACGAGCAGTACTTC	CASSLGQSRLSSYEQYF
TRBJ2-7	.	TRBD2	TRBV6-5	TGTGCCAGCAGTTACTCGACTAGCGGGAGCTCCTACGAGCAGTACTTC	CASSYSTSGSSYEQYF
TRBJ2-7	.	TRBD1	TRBV29-1	TGCAGCGTGGGGGGGGACAGGGCCTACGAGCAGTACTTC	CSVGGDRAYEQYF
TRBJ1-1	.	TRBD1	TRBV5-1	TGCGCCAGCAGCTTGGGGGGACAGGGGGCCATGAACACTGAAGCTTTCTTT	CASSLGGQGAMNTEAFF
TRBJ1-3	.	.	TRBV7-9	TGTGCCAGCAGCTTAGCGACCGGGTCTGGAAACACCATATATTTT	CASSLATGSGNTIYF
TRBJ2-1	.	TRBD2	TRBV30	TGTGCCTGGAGTAGGCGGGGGGGCCGCAATGAGCAGTTCTTC	CAWSRRGGRNEQFF
TRBJ2-3	.	.	TRBV18	TGTGCCAGCTCACCACCGGGCAGACGCTCCCCCACAGATACGCAGTATTTT	CASSPPGRRSPTDTQYF
TRBJ1-1	.	.	TRBV28	TGTGCCAGCAGATGGGGGGTGGTTGAAGCTTTCTTT	CASRWGVVEAFF
TRBJ2-1	.	.	TRBV6-5	TGTGCCAGCAGCTTCGGGACTTATTACAATGAGCAGTTCTTC	CASSFGTYYNEQFF
TRBJ2-1	.	.	TRBV6-6	TGTGCCAGTGAGGATTCTTTCTATGAGCAGTTCTTC	CASEDSFYEQFF
TRBJ2-5	once	TRBD2	TRBV10-1	TGCGCCAGCACCCATACTAGCGGGTCAGAGACCCAGTACTTC	CASTHTSGSETQYF
TRBJ1-1	once	TRBD1	TRBV28	TGTGCCAGCAGTTCCCCAGGGGGCGGCACTGAAGCTTTCTTT	CASSSPGGGTEAFF
TRBJ1-1	.	.	TRBV4-3	TGCGCCAGCAGCCAAGATTACATGGGCCAGGTGAACACTGAAGCTTTCTTT	CASSQDYMGQVNTEAFF
TRBJ2-1	.	.	TRBV9	TGTGCCAGCAGCGCAGGGATCACCTACAATGAGCAGTTCTTC	CASSAGITYNEQFF
TRBJ2-3	.	TRBD1	TRBV5-6	TGTGCCAGCAGCTTCAGAGGGGGCTCAGATACGCAGTATTTT	CASSFRGGSDTQYF
TRBJ2-2	.	.	TRBV4-1	TGCGCCAGCAGCCAAGGGTTTTTAGCGGCAAACACCGGGGAGCTGTTTTTT	CASSQGFLAANTGELFF
TRBJ1-1	.	.	TRBV7-9	TGTGCCAGCAGGGACAGATACACTGAAGCTTTCTTT	CASRDRYTEAFF
TRBJ1-6	once	TRBD1	TRBV9	TGTGCCAGCAGCCCACGCGCCGGGACAGATAATTCACCCCTCCACTTT	CASSPRAGTDNSPLHF
TRBJ1-3	few	.	TRBV7-6	TGTGCCAGCAGCTCTAGGGACTCCAAAAACACCATATATTTT	CASSSRDSKNTIYF
TRBJ2-1	few	TRBD2	TRBV11-2	TGTGCCAGCAGAAAACCGGGACTAGAGGATGAGCAGTTCTTC	CASRKPGLEDEQFF
TRBJ1-1	.	TRBD1	TRBV30	TGTGCCTGGACTACGCGGACAGGAGTGGACACTGAAGCTTTCTTT	CAWTTRTGVDTEAFF
TRBJ2-3	.	TRBD2	TRBV6-5	TGTGCCAGCAGTTACTCGCTCGGACTAGTCATCGATACGCAGTATTTT	CASSYSLGLVIDTQYF
TRBJ2-7	.	TRBD2	TRBV5-4	TGTGCCAGCAGCTTGGAACTAGCGCAATCCTACGAGCAGTACTTC	CASSLELAQSYEQYF
TRBJ2-7	.	.	TRBV5-6	TGTGCCAGCAGCTTAAGCACCTCCTACGAGCAGTACTTC	CASSLSTSYEQYF
TRBJ2-3	.	TRBD2	TRBV5-4	TGTGCCAGCACCCTAGTAGCGGGGGTGATCACAGATACGCAGTATTTT	CASTLVAGVITDTQYF
TRBJ2-3	.	.	TRBV4-3	TGCGCCAGCAGCCAAGATTCGGGCACAGATACGCAGTATTTT	CASSQDSGTDTQYF
TRBJ2-7	.	TRBD2	TRBV7-8	TGTGCCAGCAGCCCTTCAGGCAGGACTAGCCTCTACGAGCAGTACTTC	CASSPSGRTSLYEQYF
TRBJ2-7	.	.	TRBV7-6	TGTGCCAGCAGCTTAGAAAGACAGGTCCTCTCCTACGAGCAGTACTTC	CASSLERQVLSYEQYF
TRBJ2-1	.	TRBD2	TRBV7-7	TGTGCCAGCAGCTTAGGGGCTAGCGGGGGGGCCTCTGGGTACAATGAGCAGTTCTTC	CASSLGASGGASGYNEQFF